The 27 T cell receptor beta chains in this list originate from one sample, sequenced in a study of blood T cell repertoires in COVID-19. Assay used: immunoSEQ multiplex PCR; TCRdb lists only in-frame clones, some missing. The sample consists of hundreds of thousands of clones, 86% of them appearing once. The sequenced material came from PBMCs or T cells enriched from blood (not recorded which). The receptors stem from a man aged 40-50 years who had recovered from COVID-19.

CDR3 region: CSGGGVGYEQYF. The CDR3 bases are TGCAGCGGCGGGGGTGTAGGCTACGAGCAGTACTTC. The chain has TRBV29-1 and TRBJ2-7, with TRBD2 identical over 7 bases. V shed 7 bases, J shed 3 bases, and the junction held 6 bases outside the gene matches. Germline CDR1 is SQVTM and CDR2 is ANQGSEA. The CDR3 sequence is 12 residues long.

This clone has a single count. This chain links TRBV5-1 with TRBJ2-3, with 9 bases lining up with TRBD1. The CDR3 consists of 14 residues. Germline values: CDR1 SGHRS, CDR2 YFSETQ. J lost 6 bases, V lost 3 bases, and 5 bases had no gene match. The CDR3, as DNA: TGCGCCAGCAGCTGGACAGGGGAGAGGGATACGCAGTATTTT. This encodes CASSWTGERDTQYF.

The gene calls are TRBV7-9 and TRBJ2-7, with TRBD2 matching over 8 bases. The V gene's germline CDR1 is SEHNR and CDR2 FQNEAQ (reference sequence). The V segment lost 1 base and the J segment 6 bases; nucleotides outside the gene matches: 5. The CDR3 loop spans 14 amino acids. CDR3 region: CASSLERGIREQYF. DNA for the CDR3: TGTGCCAGCAGCTTAGAGCGGGGGATACGCGAGCAGTACTTC.

The chain recombines TRBV15 with TRBJ1-6; D might be TRBD1 (6 bases). Trimming stripped 5 bases from V and 2 bases from J, with 19 bases between. The CDR3 length is 18 residues. Germline CDR1 LNHNV, CDR2 YYDKDF (reference sequence). The CDR3 is CATSLSPGVAAYNSPLHF. The DNA for the CDR3 is TGTGCCACCAGCCTTTCTCCAGGGGTGGCAGCCTATAATTCACCCCTCCACTTT.

V and J are TRBV11-3 and TRBJ2-1, with D unresolved. Germline CDR1 and CDR2: SGHNT and YENEEA. Trimming stripped 1 base from V and 8 bases from J, with 6 bases between. CDR3 size: 12 residues. As DNA, the CDR3 is TGTGCCAGCAGCTTAGTCGCAGATGAGCAGTTCTTC. The encoded protein is CASSLVADEQFF. Looking up the rest from reference TRBV11-3 and TRBJ2-1 gives the full variable domain: EAGVVQSPRYKIIEKKQPVAFWCNPISGHNTLYWYLQNLGQGPELLIRYENEEAVDDSQLPKDRFSAERLKGVDSTLKIQPAELGDSAVYLCASSLVADEQFFGPGTRLTVL.

This clone was seen once. V usage is TRBV5-1 and J usage is TRBJ1-1; no clear D. Germline CDR1 and CDR2: SGHRS and YFSETQ. The CDR3 runs 13 residues. V lost 2 bases to trimming and J lost 4 bases, with 9 bases between them. CDR3 sequence: CASSFNRRTEAFF. The DNA for the CDR3 is TGCGCCAGCAGCTTCAACAGACGCACTGAAGCTTTCTTT.

This clone was recorded once. The chain joins TRBV11-2 to TRBJ1-4; 10 nucleotides align to TRBD1. V dropped 3 bases and J dropped 1; count of bases not matched to a gene: 11. The CDR3 contains 19 residues. Germline-derived CDR1 and CDR2 are SGHAT and FQNNGV. The CDR3 nucleotides read TGTGCCAGCAGCTTGGGACAGGGGAGTCTCTCGGGAACTAATGAAAAACTGTTTTTT. Translating gives CASSLGQGSLSGTNEKLFF.

V is TRBV7-9 and J is TRBJ1-1; 8 positions match TRBD1. Losses at the gene ends were 5 bases for V and 9 bases for J; bases not matched to a gene: 5. The V gene's germline CDR1 is SEHNR and CDR2 FQNEAQ (reference sequence). This CDR3 has 12 residues. The CDR3 reads CASSLGQGKAFF. The CDR3 bases are TGTGCCAGCAGCCTTGGACAGGGAAAAGCTTTCTTT.

The rearrangement uses TRBV9 and TRBJ1-3; unclear D gene. Germline assignment: CDR1 SGDLS and CDR2 YYNGEE. Between the trimmed V and J ends, which lost 2 bases and 2 bases, there was a span of 11 bases. The CDR3 sequence is 15 residues long. The CDR3 sequence: CASSVGRPPGNTIYF. The DNA of the CDR3 is TGTGCCAGCAGCGTCGGCAGGCCGCCTGGAAACACCATATATTTT.

The rearrangement joins TRBV6-5 to TRBJ2-7; the D gene is possibly TRBD1 (6 bases). Germline CDR1 is MNHEY and CDR2 is SVGAGI. V dropped 2 bases and J dropped 0 bases, with 11 bases sitting between them. This CDR3 contains 15 residues. This CDR3 reads CASSYQQGSSYEQYF. CDR3 DNA: TGTGCCAGCAGTTACCAGCAGGGGAGCTCCTACGAGCAGTACTTC.

The chain carries TRBV6-6 and TRBJ1-3; 7 bases map to TRBD1. CDR3 length equals 15 residues. The germline V gene has CDR1 MNHNY and CDR2 SVGAGI (reference sequence). V was pared by 5 bases and J by 4 bases, with 8 bases of the junction left unmatched. The CDR3 protein is CASSDVGTAGNTIYF. The CDR3 DNA follows: TGTGCCAGCAGTGATGTAGGGACAGCCGGAAACACCATATATTTT.

This chain joins TRBV10-3 and TRBJ2-7, with 8 positions matching TRBD1. In germline, CDR1 is ENHRY, CDR2 SYGVKD. The V and J ends lost 4 bases and 6 bases, in that order; junction bases with no gene match: 8. The CDR3 spans 14 residues. The CDR3: CAISGTGFEAEQYF. CDR3 nucleotide sequence: TGTGCCATCAGTGGGACAGGGTTTGAGGCCGAGCAGTACTTC.

The V gene is TRBV5-4, the J gene TRBJ2-5, with 12 positions matching TRBD2. The CDR3 is 15 amino acids. Germline V gene sequence: CDR1 SGHNT, CDR2 YYREEE (reference sequence). Trimming at V came to 1 base and at J to 4 bases, leaving 2 bases not matched to a gene. CDR3 protein: CASSLQLAGGETQYF. The DNA of the CDR3 is TGTGCCAGCAGCTTGCAACTAGCGGGGGGAGAGACCCAGTACTTC.

The chain has TRBV6-5 and TRBJ2-7; TRBD1 aligns across 9 bases. The CDR3 loop spans 13 amino acids. CDR1 and CDR2 from the germline V gene are MNHEY and SVGAGI. The ends lost 9 bases at V and 2 bases at J; junction bases unmatched: 5. The CDR3 protein is CASPGQGPYEQYF. CDR3 sequence (DNA): TGTGCCAGTCCGGGACAGGGCCCCTACGAGCAGTACTTC.

The chain joins TRBV18 to TRBJ1-3, with 8 bases lining up with TRBD1. Germline V gene sequence: CDR1 KGHSH, CDR2 LQKENI. V lost 2 bases to trimming and J lost 2 bases; unmatched junction nucleotides: 5. CDR3 length: 16 amino acids. This chain's CDR3 is CASSPGDRHPGNTIYF. CDR3 DNA: TGTGCCAGCTCACCAGGGGACAGGCACCCTGGAAACACCATATATTTT.

This chain joins TRBV7-2 and TRBJ2-1; 10 positions match TRBD1. This CDR3 is built from 16 residues. CDR1 and CDR2 (germline): SGHTA, FQGNSA. The V gene end was trimmed by 3 bases and the J gene end by 4 bases; junction bases not matched to a gene: 6. For the CDR3, the DNA is TGTGCCAGCAGCTTTACCGGGACAGGGGTATACAATGAGCAGTTCTTC. As protein: CASSFTGTGVYNEQFF.

V usage is TRBV28 and J usage is TRBJ2-1; 7 nucleotides match TRBD1. This CDR3 has 17 amino acids. V lost 1 base and J lost 6; bases outside the gene matches: 12. Germline CDR1 is MDHEN and CDR2 is SYDVKM. The chain's CDR3 is CASSLFYRTGASNEQFF. CDR3 sequence (DNA): TGTGCCAGCAGTTTATTTTACCGGACAGGCGCCTCCAATGAGCAGTTCTTC.

The chain couples TRBV19 to TRBJ1-2, with TRBD1 matching over 7 bases. The CDR3 is 13 residues long. Trimming at V came to 7 bases and at J to 4 bases, leaving 6 bases not matched to a gene. The germline gives CDR1 LNHDA, CDR2 SQIVND (reference sequence). Written as DNA, the CDR3 is TGTGCCAGTACTAGGACAGGAGGCTATGGCTACACCTTC. Translation: CASTRTGGYGYTF. Using reference TRBV19 and TRBJ1-2 for the parts outside the CDR3, the full variable domain is DGGITQSPKYLFRKEGQNVTLSCEQNLNHDAMYWYRQDPGQGLRLIYYSQIVNDFQKGDIAEGYSVSREKKESFPLTVTSAQKNPTAFYLCASTRTGGYGYTFGSGTRLTVV.

The rearrangement uses TRBV30 and TRBJ2-1, with TRBD1 matching 10 bases. Germline V CDR1 and CDR2: GTSNPN, SVGIG (reference sequence). This CDR3 comprises 20 residues. V gave up 4 bases and J gave up 3 bases; unmatched junction bases: 21. CDR3 amino acids: CAWKSTGTGVEGRIYNEQFF. The CDR3 region has the DNA TGTGCCTGGAAATCTACCGGGACAGGGGTAGAGGGGAGGATCTACAATGAGCAGTTCTTC.

The gene calls are TRBV5-1 and TRBJ1-4; possibly TRBD1 for D (6 bases). CDR3 length: 15 residues. CDR1 SGHRS and CDR2 YFSETQ come from the germline V gene. The V end was cut by 4 bases, the J end by 5 bases, with 15 bases between. CDR3 nucleotides: TGCGCCAGCAGCGGATCACAGGGAACGAATGAAAAACTGTTTTTT. Translation: CASSGSQGTNEKLFF.

V and J are TRBV27 and TRBJ2-1; 7 nucleotides match TRBD1. Germline-derived CDR1 and CDR2 are MNHEY and SMNVEV (reference sequence). V trimming: 3 bases; J trimming: 5 bases; junction bases outside the gene matches: 10. The CDR3 runs to 16 residues. The CDR3 nucleotides read TGTGCCAGCAGTTTTCTGTCAGGGGGTTTAAACAATGAGCAGTTCTTC. It yields the protein CASSFLSGGLNNEQFF.

This rearrangement joins TRBV28 to TRBJ2-7; D perhaps matches TRBD2 (6 bases). The CDR3 consists of 15 residues. Germline values: CDR1 MDHEN, CDR2 SYDVKM. V lost 3 bases and J lost 4, with 16 bases in between. Here the CDR3 reads CASSLDSRGGYEQYF. The DNA for the CDR3 is TGTGCCAGCAGTTTGGATTCCCGCGGAGGGTACGAGCAGTACTTC.

V and J are TRBV4-1 and TRBJ2-1; 12 bases fit TRBD2. Trimming took 0 bases from V and 7 from J; bases not matched to a gene: 4. Germline V CDR1 and CDR2: MGHRA, YSYEKL. The CDR3 length is 16 residues. CDR3 coding DNA: TGCGCCAGCAGCCAAGATCCTAGCGGGAGGGTAAATGAGCAGTTCTTC. This codes for CASSQDPSGRVNEQFF.

This rearrangement joins TRBV9 to TRBJ2-1; TRBD1 agrees at 8 bases. Germline V CDR1 and CDR2: SGDLS, YYNGEE. The V gene end was trimmed by 0 bases and the J gene end by 2 bases; junction bases not matched to a gene: 1. The CDR3 totals 15 residues. This CDR3 reads CASSVGQGTYNEQFF. The CDR3 region has the DNA TGTGCCAGCAGCGTAGGACAGGGGACCTACAATGAGCAGTTCTTC.

The chain combines TRBV7-9 with TRBJ2-1; 7 bases line up with TRBD2. The CDR3 is 14 amino acids. Unmatched junction bases numbered 1, after V lost 1 base and J lost 4 bases. CDR1 and CDR2 from the germline V gene are SEHNR and FQNEAQ (reference sequence). The CDR3 loop is CASSLGAGYNEQFF. The DNA for the CDR3 is TGTGCCAGCAGCTTAGGAGCGGGGTACAATGAGCAGTTCTTC.

Only a few counts were recorded for this clone. This chain uses TRBV2 with TRBJ1-1; TRBD1 is a possible D gene (5 bases). Trimming stripped 6 bases from V and 8 bases from J, with 25 bases between. The CDR3 is made up of 16 amino acids. Germline-derived CDR1 and CDR2 are SNHLY and FYNNEI. The CDR3 DNA reads as TGTGCCAGCAGACCGCCGTGGGCAGGGCGGTTGAGAGAAGCTTTCTTT. Translation: CASRPPWAGRLREAFF. The full variable domain, rest sourced from reference TRBV2 and TRBJ1-1, is EPEVTQTPSHQVTQMGQEVILRCVPISNHLYFYWYRQILGQKVEFLVSFYNNEISEKSEIFDDQFSVERPDGSNFTLKIRSTKLEDSAMYFCASRPPWAGRLREAFFGQGTRLTVV.

V gene TRBV15 combines with J gene TRBJ1-2; 9 positions match TRBD1. This CDR3 is built from 18 residues. Germline CDR1 is LNHNV and CDR2 is YYDKDF (reference sequence). The trim removed 0 bases at V and 1 base at J, leaving 9 bases unmatched. CDR3 nucleotides: TGTGCCACCAGCAGAGAATTGACAGGGGGAGGCCTTAACTATGGCTACACCTTC. Translation gives CATSRELTGGGLNYGYTF.